This TCR beta chain was recorded in a study of T cells in Graves' hyperthyroidism and ophthalmopathy. Study in general: The initial diagnosis was the point when peripheral blood was collected, ahead of any treatment.

This clonotype has ten or more counts. First hyperthyroidism diagnosis is when the blood sample was obtained, before any ophthalmopathy symptoms. PBMCs were derived from around 10 ml fresh peripheral blood. Germline values: CDR1 SGHRS, CDR2 YFSETQ. The CDR3 length is 15 residues. The V end was cut by 0 bases, the J end by 2 bases, with 8 bases between. Using RNA transcripts as the source, TCR beta CDR3 regions were amplified. Researchers ran a first-round RT-PCR on the TCR CDR3 using the HTBI primer set. TCRdb passed the multiplex PCR reads through MiXCR, listing each CDR3 protein once. This sample carries over 200,000 distinct CDR3 sequences, about 14% of them seen once, and the ten largest clones take less than 15%.

This clonotype was obtained from a middle-aged woman with Graves' hyperthyroidism that later progressed to Graves' ophthalmopathy. Input material: blood. The chain employs TRBV5-1 and TRBJ2-2; D gene uncertain. DNA of the CDR3: TGCGCCAGCAGCTTGGGAGGCTACAACACCGGGGAGCTGTTTTTT. This codes for CASSLGGYNTGELFF.